Below, 16 T cell receptor beta chains from the same sample are listed, as sequenced in a study of cytomegalovirus exposure and HLA in healthy donors (dated by TCRdb to 2016 to 2017). The method was the immunoSEQ multiplex PCR assay. TCRdb holds this immuneACCESS table with in-frame rearrangements only. Some clones are missing; in checked studies, unresolved V genes explain under half, and the rest has no known cause. This sample has approximately 270,000 clones in its table, and roughly 84% of those were observed once. Together, the top ten hold around 12% of the sample. The sample was PBMCs. These receptors were taken from a man aged 18-30 years in good health and CMV-seropositive.

The rearrangement joins TRBV30 to TRBJ1-4; tentatively, D is TRBD1 (6 bases). Deletions cut 3 bases from V and 3 bases from J, with 20 bases between. The CDR3 spans 17 residues. Looked up from germline, CDR1 is GTSNPN and CDR2 is SVGIG (reference sequence). Here the CDR3 reads CAWSRHRQEPSNEKLFF. CDR3 nucleotides: TGTGCCTGGAGCCGGCACAGACAGGAGCCTTCTAATGAAAAACTGTTTTTT.

The chain recombines TRBV5-1 with TRBJ2-3; TRBD2 matches at 10 bases. Germline CDR1 is SGHRS and CDR2 is YFSETQ. The CDR3 is made up of 16 amino acids. J lost 3 bases, V lost 0 bases, and 4 bases had no gene match. CDR3 DNA sequence: TGCGCCAGCAGCTTGGTTAGCGGGAGGAGAACAGATACGCAGTATTTT. Protein product: CASSLVSGRRTDTQYF.

The V and J genes are TRBV7-9 and TRBJ2-7; D is perhaps TRBD2 (5 bases). The CDR3 covers 14 residues. V lost 0 bases and J 7 bases, leaving 13 bases between the germline ends. Looked up from germline, CDR1 is SEHNR and CDR2 is FQNEAQ (reference sequence). The CDR3, as DNA: TGTGCCAGCAGCTTAGCGCTGACTGGGAGAGAGCAGTACTTC. This translates into CASSLALTGREQYF.

This sequence joins TRBV9 and TRBJ2-2; D might be TRBD1 (5 bases). Germline V CDR1 and CDR2: SGDLS, YYNGEE. The CDR3 has 11 amino acids. V lost 10 bases and J lost 6, with 10 bases in between. CDR3 nucleotide sequence: TGTGCCTCCGGCAGGGCCGGGGAGCTGTTTTTT. It is translated as CASGRAGELFF.

V gene TRBV9 combines with J gene TRBJ2-1; 8 positions match TRBD2. The CDR3 runs to 16 residues. Trimming took 0 bases from V and 4 from J; bases not matched to a gene: 6. Germline CDR1 reads SGDLS; CDR2 reads YYNGEE. Written as DNA, the CDR3 is TGTGCCAGCAGCGTAGCAGCTAGCGGGCCATACAATGAGCAGTTCTTC. Amino acids: CASSVAASGPYNEQFF.

A remark on this clone: A junction boundary mismatches the germline segment, possibly from a read error. This chain connects TRBV11-2 to TRBJ2-1; D is ambiguous. The CDR3 totals 12 residues. Germline V lookup: CDR1 SGHAT, CDR2 FQNNGV. The CDR3 loop is CASRLVNDEQFF. Written as DNA, the CDR3 is TGTGCCAGCAGATTAGTAAATGATGAGCAGTTCTTC.

V and J are TRBV30 and TRBJ2-7; D is unclear. CDR1 and CDR2 (germline): GTSNPN, SVGIG (reference sequence). Trimming took off 2 bases at V and 6 bases at J, with 8 bases between the two ends. The CDR3 consists of 11 residues. The CDR3 loop is CAWSPSSEQYF. CDR3 coding DNA: TGTGCCTGGAGTCCCTCTAGCGAGCAGTACTTC.

This chain uses TRBV11-2 with TRBJ2-1; D might be TRBD2 (6 bases). Trimming removed 4 bases at V and 0 bases at J, with 10 bases between. The CDR3 sequence is 15 residues long. The germline CDR1 and CDR2 sequences are SGHAT and FQNNGV. CDR3 loop: CASSYPSASYNEQFF. CDR3 nucleotide sequence: TGTGCCAGCAGCTATCCTAGCGCCTCCTACAATGAGCAGTTCTTC.

This chain uses TRBV30 with TRBJ2-7, with 9 bases matching TRBD1. The CDR3 is 13 amino acids. Unmatched junction bases numbered 5, after V lost 2 bases and J lost 6 bases. The germline gives CDR1 GTSNPN, CDR2 SVGIG (reference sequence). The chain's CDR3 is CAWSRDRVGEQYF. CDR3 DNA sequence: TGTGCCTGGAGTAGGGACAGGGTGGGCGAGCAGTACTTC. The complete variable domain, with remaining parts taken from reference TRBV30 and TRBJ2-7, reads SQTIHQWPATLVQPVGSPLSLECTVEGTSNPNLYWYRQAAGRGLQLLFYSVGIGQISSEVPQNLSASRPQDRQFILSSKKLLLSDSGFYLCAWSRDRVGEQYFGPGTRLTVT.

This clone was recorded only once. The rearrangement links TRBV5-1 to TRBJ1-2; TRBD1 agrees at 7 bases. V lost 0 bases, J lost 7 bases, and 3 bases stayed unmatched. This CDR3 has 13 residues. Germline V gene lookup returns CDR1 SGHRS and CDR2 YFSETQ. Here the CDR3 reads CASSLGQGVGYTF. CDR3 coding DNA: TGCGCCAGCAGCTTGGGACAGGGAGTTGGCTACACCTTC. The full variable domain, its missing parts supplied by reference TRBV5-1 and TRBJ1-2, is KAGVTQTPRYLIKTRGQQVTLSCSPISGHRSVSWYQQTPGQGLQFLFEYFSETQRNKGNFPGRFSGRQFSNSRSEMNVSTLELGDSALYLCASSLGQGVGYTFGSGTRLTVV.

The genes are TRBV11-2 and TRBJ2-7; D possibly uses TRBD1 or TRBD2 (5 bases each). This CDR3 is built from 13 residues. CDR1 and CDR2 from the germline V gene are SGHAT and FQNNGV. The V gene lost 6 bases and the J gene lost 3 bases, with 12 bases spanning the gap. CDR3 coding DNA: TGTGCCAGCAGACGTTTTGGGGGCTACGAGCAGTACTTC. Translated, it gives CASRRFGGYEQYF.

The chain uses TRBV5-1 and TRBJ1-1, with a possible D match to TRBD1 (5 bases). The V gene's germline CDR1 is SGHRS and CDR2 YFSETQ. V was clipped by 3 bases and J by 4 bases, with 19 bases between them. CDR3 size: 16 residues. The CDR3 loop is CASSWTSQGSGTEAFF. CDR3 in DNA: TGCGCCAGCAGCTGGACTTCTCAGGGCTCCGGCACTGAAGCTTTCTTT. The full variable domain, in which reference TRBV5-1 and TRBJ1-1 provide the parts outside the CDR3, is KAGVTQTPRYLIKTRGQQVTLSCSPISGHRSVSWYQQTPGQGLQFLFEYFSETQRNKGNFPGRFSGRQFSNSRSEMNVSTLELGDSALYLCASSWTSQGSGTEAFFGQGTRLTVV.

The V and J genes are TRBV9 and TRBJ2-1; D perhaps matches TRBD1 (5 bases). CDR1 SGDLS and CDR2 YYNGEE come from the germline V gene. V lost 2 bases, J lost 7 bases, and 19 bases lay in between. The CDR3 contains 16 residues. CDR3 in amino acids: CASSVRPAGLGNEQFF. The CDR3 region has the DNA TGTGCCAGCAGCGTCCGCCCCGCAGGGCTAGGGAATGAGCAGTTCTTC.

This chain connects TRBV20-1 to TRBJ2-3; no definite D call. The CDR3 runs to 11 residues. Germline CDR1 is DFQATT and CDR2 is SNEGSKA (reference sequence). The V and J ends lost 6 bases and 4 bases respectively, with 8 bases between them. CDR3 protein: CSAPLADTQYF. In DNA form, the CDR3 reads TGCAGTGCGCCCCTAGCAGATACGCAGTATTTT.

The chain links TRBV6-5 to TRBJ1-2; D is undetermined. The CDR3 runs to 13 residues. The V end was cut by 9 bases, the J end by 5 bases, with 16 bases between. Germline assignment: CDR1 MNHEY and CDR2 SVGAGI. The DNA for the CDR3 is TGTGCCAGTGGGCCGGGGAACTTATATGGCTACACCTTC. Amino acids: CASGPGNLYGYTF.

This clone has a handful of counts. The chain uses TRBV28 and TRBJ1-2, with a possible D match to TRBD1 (5 bases). The CDR3 sequence is 15 residues long. Per germline, CDR1 MDHEN and CDR2 SYDVKM. The V end was cut by 10 bases, the J end by 4 bases, with 22 bases between. CDR3 nucleotide sequence: TGTGCCACCACCGGTAGTGGGCGGGGGATCTATGGCTACACCTTC. This translates into CATTGSGRGIYGYTF.